The T cell receptor beta chain under discussion was sequenced for a study of shared clonotypes between healthy human individuals. The CDR3 sequence is 14 residues long. Germline CDR1 reads SGDLS; CDR2 reads YYNGEE. V was trimmed by 5 bases and J by 9 bases, leaving 18 bases between them. Running of the assay took place at deep level. Repertoires were generated with immunoSEQ multiplex PCR, while TCRdb's copy carries only in-frame clones and drops some. The sample includes hundreds of thousands of clones, approximately 97% of them seen just once. Positive CCR7 selection of CD45RO-negative cells yielded the naive CD8 cells, and terminally differentiated effector memory CD45RA+ cells were excluded. None of the donors, who were healthy HIV-negative adults, had recently had acute infections or vaccinations.

Sequenced sample: naive CD8+ T cells sorted from blood. The receptor was derived from a man aged 25 to 40 in good health. This sequence joins TRBV9 and TRBJ1-3; TRBD1 might be the D (5 bases). The CDR3 DNA follows: TGTGCCAGCAGGGACGGGAACCCGGGGGGCACCATATATTTT. Protein: CASRDGNPGGTIYF.